These T cell receptor beta chains were read from a single sample in a study of radiotherapy plus CTLA-4 blockade in lung cancer. The data were produced by immunoSEQ multiplex PCR, yet TCRdb's version contains in-frame clones alone and is incomplete. The sample has some 41,000 clones; about two thirds are singletons. This sample comprised peripheral blood, obtained from a patient treated with radiotherapy plus ipilimumab. These receptors all come from a human donor with non-small cell lung cancer who had a partial response to radiotherapy plus ipilimumab. The conserved cysteine and the conserved F or W are not part of the CDR3 here.

V: TRBV29-1
J: TRBJ1-2
CDR3: SAAADKTNYGYT

V: TRBV7-8
J: TRBJ1-3
CDR3: ASSLGPSAHYGGNTIY

V: TRBV4-3
J: TRBJ2-1
CDR3: ASSQSGGASYNEQF

V: TRBV5-4
J: TRBJ1-1
CDR3: ASSLSGARTEAF

V: TRBV4-2
J: TRBJ2-1
CDR3: ASSQQPGVYNEQF

V: TRBV5-4
J: TRBJ1-2
CDR3: ASSLASGMNYGYT

V: TRBV14
J: TRBJ1-2
CDR3: ASSDGTNLYGYT

V: TRBV11-1
J: TRBJ1-6
CDR3: ASSFHDRTGPSSPLH

V: TRBV6-5
J: TRBJ2-7
CDR3: ASGGGYTYEQY

V: TRBV5-6
J: TRBJ1-1
CDR3: ASSLFQGLGTEAF

V: TRBV9
J: TRBJ1-3
CDR3: ASSPEVGGRSGNTIY

V: TRBV28
J: TRBJ1-1
CDR3: ASSSLRKWDKSNTEAF

V: TRBV2
J: TRBJ2-5
CDR3: ASSGLAGGTGETQY

V: TRBV7-9
J: TRBJ2-5
CDR3: ASSSGDTVQETQY

V: TRBV19
J: TRBJ2-1
CDR3: ASSKGLLHANNEQF

V: TRBV7-2
J: TRBJ1-1
CDR3: ASSVNTEAF

V: TRBV18
J: TRBJ2-5
CDR3: ASSPAGSTRGVETQY

V: TRBV6-1
J: TRBJ1-1
CDR3: ASNPGTDTEAF

V: TRBV7-3
J: TRBJ1-1
CDR3: ASSVGGSEAF

V: TRBV29-1
J: TRBJ1-1
CDR3: SVFHTEAF

V: TRBV7-9
J: TRBJ1-5
CDR3: ASSLDEDQPQH

V: TRBV4-1
J: TRBJ2-3
CDR3: ASSFRAGGAGDTQY

V: TRBV7-9
J: TRBJ2-3
CDR3: ASSFSGSSDTQY

V: TRBV14
J: TRBJ1-1
CDR3: ASSQGPQGTARHTEAF

V: TRBV7-8
J: TRBJ2-7
CDR3: ASSKDRGEQY

V: TRBV5-4
J: TRBJ2-2
CDR3: ASGTSGREELF

V: TRBV6-1
J: TRBJ1-5
CDR3: ASEREGRGGQPQH

V: TRBV5-6
J: TRBJ1-2
CDR3: ASSSGQEGPPNYGYT

V: TRBV19
J: TRBJ1-2
CDR3: ASSPSRGANYGYT

V: TRBV2
J: TRBJ2-3
CDR3: ASSEWTRGGDTQY

V: TRBV6-1
J: TRBJ2-3
CDR3: ASIANWGLTDTQY

V: TRBV5-4
J: TRBJ2-7
CDR3: ASSNREGAYEQY